This T cell receptor (beta chain) was profiled in a study of low-dose radiotherapy and immunotherapy resistance in tumors. At the level of the study: Aspirin was taken orally by patients at 300 mg daily for four cycles from cycle 1 day 1.

Time point meaning: before trial treatment. Donors were administered nivolumab, ipilimumab, aspirin and low-dose cyclophosphamide, together with low-dose radiotherapy. J was trimmed by 5 bases and V by 6 bases; bases with no gene match: 12. CDR3 size: 17 residues. cDNA synthesis used a TRAV/TRBV-specific primer set for both chains. Amplification, which lasted 15 to 20 PCR cycles, used a constant-region primer and V-primer adapter to amplify TCRs. Using its own MiXCR run on the reads, TCRdb lists one record per CDR3 protein. Among fewer than 95,000 distinct CDR3 sequences listed, just under 9.5% were seen once. This clonotype was counted ten times or more.

The origin of this receptor is a male donor with prostate cancer. Material: PBMCs, obtained before treatment. The chain is built from TRBV12-3 or TRBV12-4 and TRBJ2-1, with 11 positions matching TRBD2. CDR3 sequence reads: CASRPTGTSGPHNEQFF. The CDR3 DNA reads TGTGCCAGCAGGCCGACGGGGACTAGCGGCCCTCACAATGAGCAGTTCTTC.